Below, 15 T cell receptor beta chains from the same sample are listed, as sequenced in a study of neoadjuvant anti-PD-1 for oral cavity cancer. Repertoires were generated with immunoSEQ multiplex PCR, while TCRdb's copy carries only in-frame clones and drops some. The repertoire holds about 15,000 clones, with about 70% as singletons. Sequencing used PBMCs, obtained before nivolumab (anti-PD-1) treatment. The receptor source for this set is a person between 35 and 79 years old with oral cavity squamous cell carcinoma.

This clone is a singleton in its sample. The rearrangement uses TRBV7-8 and TRBJ2-5; D is ambiguous. Germline loops: CDR1 SGHVS, CDR2 FQNEAQ. V lost 4 bases and J 2 bases, leaving 8 bases between the germline ends. The CDR3 totals 13 residues. CDR3 in DNA: TGTGCCAGCAGCTCCTCCGGGCAAGAGACCCAGTACTTC. Its protein product is CASSSSGQETQYF.

The gene calls are TRBV6-1 and TRBJ2-7; 8 nucleotides match TRBD1. The junction had 6 bases not matched to a gene; V was cut back by 7 bases and J by 4 bases. Germline assignment: CDR1 MNHNS and CDR2 SASEGT. The CDR3 spans 13 residues. CDR3 sequence: CASILTGAYEQYF. CDR3 nucleotide sequence: TGTGCCAGCATCCTGACAGGGGCATACGAGCAGTACTTC.

The rearrangement links TRBV2 to TRBJ2-3, with no clear D. The CDR3 sequence is 14 residues long. The germline V gene encodes CDR1 SNHLY and CDR2 FYNNEI. Trimming removed 5 bases from V and 2 bases from J, with 11 bases in between. The CDR3 DNA follows: TGTGCCAGCAGTAAGTCCTCCCTCACAGATACGCAGTATTTT. Translating gives CASSKSSLTDTQYF.

The gene calls are TRBV10-3 and TRBJ2-7; 8 positions agree with TRBD1. The CDR3 contains 14 residues. Germline CDR1 ENHRY, CDR2 SYGVKD. The ends lost 8 bases at V and 2 bases at J; junction bases unmatched: 8. This chain's CDR3 is CAISGGAGPYEQYF. As DNA, the CDR3 is TGTGCCATCTCAGGGGGCGCAGGCCCCTACGAGCAGTACTTC.

J is TRBJ2-3 and V is TRBV9; 9 nucleotides align to TRBD2. The CDR3 is made up of 16 amino acids. V was clipped by 4 bases and J by 5 bases; unmatched bases: 11. Germline-derived CDR1 and CDR2 are SGDLS and YYNGEE. The DNA of the CDR3 is TGTGCCAGCAGCCCCCGGGCTAGCGGGGCCGGAGATACGCAGTATTTT. It codes for CASSPRASGAGDTQYF. Looking up the rest from reference TRBV9 and TRBJ2-3 gives the full variable domain: DSGVTQTPKHLITATGQRVTLRCSPRSGDLSVYWYQQSLDQGLQFLIQYYNGEERAKGNILERFSAQQFPDLHSELNLSSLELGDSALYFCASSPRASGAGDTQYFGPGTRLTVL.

This clone occurred a few times. V is TRBV27 and J is TRBJ1-2, with 9 bases matching TRBD1. The V gene end was trimmed by 8 bases and the J gene end by 8 bases; junction bases not matched to a gene: 18. The germline V gene has CDR1 MNHEY and CDR2 SMNVEV (reference sequence). The CDR3 consists of 16 residues. CDR3 protein: CASYALSTGGVEGYTF. The DNA for the CDR3 is TGTGCCAGCTACGCTCTCTCGACAGGGGGGGTAGAAGGCTACACCTTC.

The V and J genes are TRBV7-3 and TRBJ1-1, with D maybe TRBD1 (5 bases). The CDR3 length is 14 residues. V was cut by 2 bases and J by 4 bases, with 11 bases left in between. Per the germline V gene, CDR1 is SGHTA and CDR2 is FQGTGA. The CDR3 is CASSLGPQGTEAFF. In DNA form, the CDR3 reads TGTGCCAGCAGCTTAGGGCCTCAGGGCACTGAAGCTTTCTTT.

The chain recombines TRBV5-8 with TRBJ2-4; 7 bases are a match to TRBD1. The V gene's germline CDR1 is SGHTS and CDR2 YDEGEE. The CDR3 is 15 amino acids. J gave up 3 bases and V 5 bases, and 8 bases lay outside the gene matches. In DNA, the CDR3 is TGTGCCAGCAGAGACAGGGATCTCCACAAAAACATTCAGTACTTC. Translation: CASRDRDLHKNIQYF. Full variable domain (remainder filled in from reference TRBV5-8 and TRBJ2-4): EAGVTQSPTHLIKTRGQQATLRCSPISGHTSVYWYQQALGLGLQFLLWYDEGEERNRGNFPPRFSGRQFPNYSSELNVNALELEDSALYLCASRDRDLHKNIQYFGAGTRLSVL.

V gene TRBV5-1 combines with J gene TRBJ1-6; the match to TRBD1 covers 10 bases. V dropped 5 bases and J dropped 7; count of bases not matched to a gene: 3. From germline, CDR1 is SGHRS and CDR2 YFSETQ. The CDR3 has 14 amino acids. The CDR3 region has the DNA TGCGCCAGCAGTCTGGGACAGGGGAATTCACCCCTCCACTTT. This translates into CASSLGQGNSPLHF.

The V and J genes are TRBV9 and TRBJ1-2; the match to TRBD1 covers 7 bases. Trimming cost V 3 bases and J 6 bases; bases outside gene matches: 11. This CDR3 is 15 amino acids long. CDR1 SGDLS and CDR2 YYNGEE come from the germline V gene. The CDR3 loop is CASSATTGRRDGYTF. The CDR3 region has the DNA TGTGCCAGCAGCGCGACGACAGGGCGACGGGATGGCTACACCTTC.

This chain joins TRBV5-4 and TRBJ1-2, with 8 bases that match TRBD1. The CDR3 has 17 residues. The germline V gene has CDR1 SGHNT and CDR2 YYREEE (reference sequence). The V and J ends lost 3 bases and 4 bases, in that order; junction bases with no gene match: 14. For the CDR3, the DNA is TGTGCCAGCAGCTCAGGGGGGACCGGGACAGGTCGCTATGGCTACACCTTC. Translating gives CASSSGGTGTGRYGYTF.

This chain connects TRBV5-1 to TRBJ1-2, with 9 positions matching TRBD1. The CDR3 sequence is 15 residues long. With V trimmed by 0 bases and J by 7 bases, 7 bases remained unmatched. Per germline, CDR1 SGHRS and CDR2 YFSETQ. The CDR3 here is CASSLASGTGPGYTF. Written as DNA, the CDR3 is TGCGCCAGCAGCTTGGCCTCGGGGACAGGGCCTGGCTACACCTTC.

This clone has more than one count but fewer than ten. V is TRBV11-2 and J is TRBJ1-1; perhaps TRBD1 as D (5 bases). The CDR3 is made up of 12 amino acids. Germline loops: CDR1 SGHAT, CDR2 FQNNGV. The V end was cut by 6 bases, the J end by 11 bases, with 16 bases between. CDR3 residues: CASRQIGKGAFF. The CDR3 DNA sequence: TGTGCCAGCAGACAAATCGGAAAGGGGGCTTTCTTT.

This clone was seen more than once but under ten times. The chain combines TRBV9 with TRBJ1-1; the D gene is possibly TRBD1 (5 bases). The CDR3 is 17 amino acids. V lost 4 bases and J lost 3, with 22 bases in between. Germline loops: CDR1 SGDLS, CDR2 YYNGEE. As DNA, the CDR3 is TGTGCCAGCAGCTCAGGGTGGGGGGGTTCTGATGACACTGAAGCTTTCTTT. Translated: CASSSGWGGSDDTEAFF.

CDR3 sequence reads: CATGPFGTNEKLFF. The CDR3 bases are TGTGCCACCGGGCCATTTGGAACTAATGAAAAACTGTTTTTT. The chain combines TRBV6-5 with TRBJ1-4; D gene uncertain. Trimming cost V 10 bases and J 1 base, with 13 bases left between them. Germline V gene sequence: CDR1 MNHEY, CDR2 SVGAGI. This CDR3 region has 14 residues.